This entry concerns a single T cell receptor beta chain. The sample comes from a study of blood T cell repertoires in COVID-19. Trimming removed 0 bases from V and 6 bases from J, with 16 bases in between. The CDR3 is 16 residues long. Germline V gives CDR1 SGHDN, CDR2 FVKESK. Per the original methods: Estimation of nucleated cell counts was performed using reference gene primer amplification. Profiled with immunoSEQ multiplex PCR; TCRdb holds only in-frame clones, not every one. Clonal size and the V and J genes are those of that table, whereas D and trimming came from the DNA. The sample consists of about 470,000 clones, about 85% of them appearing once.

This sequence joins TRBV14 and TRBJ2-3, with a tentative D call TRBD1 (5 bases). The clonotype originates from a woman under 30 who had recovered from COVID-19. The sequencing input was PBMCs or T cells enriched from blood (not recorded which). CDR3 protein: CASSQERNRPKDTQYF. CDR3 coding DNA: TGTGCCAGCAGCCAAGAAAGGAACAGGCCAAAGGATACGCAGTATTTT.